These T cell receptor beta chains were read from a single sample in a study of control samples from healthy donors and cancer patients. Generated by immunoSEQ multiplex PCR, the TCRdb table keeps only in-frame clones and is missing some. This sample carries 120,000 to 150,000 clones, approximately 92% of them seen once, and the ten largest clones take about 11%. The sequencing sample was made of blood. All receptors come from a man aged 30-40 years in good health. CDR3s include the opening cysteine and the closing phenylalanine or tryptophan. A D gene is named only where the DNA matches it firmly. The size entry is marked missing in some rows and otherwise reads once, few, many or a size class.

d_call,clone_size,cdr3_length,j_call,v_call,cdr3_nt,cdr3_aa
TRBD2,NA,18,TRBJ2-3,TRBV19,TGTGCCAGTAGTACCTCCTATACTAGCGGGAGGGCCAGAGATACGCAGTATTTT,CASSTSYTSGRARDTQYF
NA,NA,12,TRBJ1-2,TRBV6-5,TGTGCCACCGGACGGCAAAACTATGGCTACACCTTC,CATGRQNYGYTF
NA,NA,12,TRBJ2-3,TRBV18,TGTGCCAGCTCGCCTAGCACAGATACGCAGTATTTT,CASSPSTDTQYF
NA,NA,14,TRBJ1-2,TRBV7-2,TGTGCCAGCAGCTTTATCGGGACGGCCGGAGGCTACACCTTC,CASSFIGTAGGYTF
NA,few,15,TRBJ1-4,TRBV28,TGTGCCAGCACCCCCCGGGGGGGAACTAATGAAAAACTGTTTTTT,CASTPRGGTNEKLFF
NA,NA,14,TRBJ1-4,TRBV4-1,TGCGCCAGTAGTATGGCGGGGTCTGGGGAAAAACTGTTTTTT,CASSMAGSGEKLFF
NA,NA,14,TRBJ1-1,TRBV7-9,TGTGCCAGCAGCCTGACAGAACCCAACACTGAAGCTTTCTTT,CASSLTEPNTEAFF
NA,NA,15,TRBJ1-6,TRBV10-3,TGTGCCATCAAACCGGGACATAATCATAATTCACCCCTCCACTTT,CAIKPGHNHNSPLHF
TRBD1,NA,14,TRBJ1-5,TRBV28,TGTGCCATAAAGACAGGGTCGAGCAATCAGCCCCAGCATTTT,CAIKTGSSNQPQHF
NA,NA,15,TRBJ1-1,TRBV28,TGTGCCAGCAGTTTGTCCGGACAAGGTCGAACTGAAGCTTTCTTT,CASSLSGQGRTEAFF
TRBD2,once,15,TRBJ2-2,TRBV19,TGTGCCAGTAGTATTCTAGCGGGGAACACCGGGGAGCTGTTTTTT,CASSILAGNTGELFF
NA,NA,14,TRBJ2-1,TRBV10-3,TGTGCCATCAGTGAGTCTTTGAGGGTAAGGGAGCAGTTCTTC,CAISESLRVREQFF
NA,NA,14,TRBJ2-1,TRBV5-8,TGTGCCAGCACCAGAGAGTGGGGGGACAATGAGCAGTTCTTC,CASTREWGDNEQFF
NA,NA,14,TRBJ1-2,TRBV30,TGTGCCTGGAGTGTTCGAAGGGGACCCCCCGGCTACACCTTC,CAWSVRRGPPGYTF
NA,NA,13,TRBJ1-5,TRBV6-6,TGTGCCAGCCTGGGACGGTACCGTCAGCCCCAGCATTTT,CASLGRYRQPQHF
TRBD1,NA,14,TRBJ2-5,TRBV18,TGTGCCAGCTCACCACGACAGGGAAAAGAGACCCAGTACTTC,CASSPRQGKETQYF
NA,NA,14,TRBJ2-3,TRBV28,TGTGCCAGCCTGACTAGTGGGAATGCAGATACGCAGTATTTT,CASLTSGNADTQYF
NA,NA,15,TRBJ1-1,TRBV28,TGTGCCAGCAGCCCTTGGCTGGGGGCCGGGACTGAAGCTTTCTTT,CASSPWLGAGTEAFF
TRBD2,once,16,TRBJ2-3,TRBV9,TGTGCCAGCAGCATGAGCGGACTAGCGGGCACAGATACGCAGTATTTT,CASSMSGLAGTDTQYF
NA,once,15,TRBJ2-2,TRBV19,TGTGCCAGTAGTAGGCCGGGAGTAGACACCGGGGAGCTGTTTTTT,CASSRPGVDTGELFF
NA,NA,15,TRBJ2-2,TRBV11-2,TGTGCCAGCAGCTTAGATATAGCGAACACCGGGGAGCTGTTTTTT,CASSLDIANTGELFF
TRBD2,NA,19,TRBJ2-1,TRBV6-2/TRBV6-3,TGTGCCAGCAGTTACAGGGATAACGAAAGCGGGAGCGAAGACAATGAGCAGTTCTTC,CASSYRDNESGSEDNEQFF
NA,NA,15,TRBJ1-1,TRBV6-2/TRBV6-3,TGTGCCAGCAGTGATCCGGGACAAGGCGATTCTGAAGCTTTCTTT,CASSDPGQGDSEAFF
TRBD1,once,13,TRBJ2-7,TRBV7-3,TGTGCCAGCAGCCCAGGGGGCCCAGGCGAGCAGTACTTC,CASSPGGPGEQYF
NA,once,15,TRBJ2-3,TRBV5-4,TGTGCCAGCAGCTTGTTGGTGGGATCCGGCGATACGCAGTATTTT,CASSLLVGSGDTQYF
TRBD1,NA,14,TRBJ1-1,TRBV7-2,TGTGCCAGCAGAAGGGACAGGGTAAACACTGAAGCTTTCTTT,CASRRDRVNTEAFF
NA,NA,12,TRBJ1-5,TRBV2,TGTGCCAGCGGGTTTAGCAACCAGCCCCAGCATTTT,CASGFSNQPQHF
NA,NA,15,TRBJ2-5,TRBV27,TGTGCCAGCAGTCCCGGGCTCGAGTTTTGGGAGACCCAGTACTTC,CASSPGLEFWETQYF
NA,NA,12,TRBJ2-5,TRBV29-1,TGCAGCCTAAAACTAGTTGGAGAGACCCAGTACTTC,CSLKLVGETQYF
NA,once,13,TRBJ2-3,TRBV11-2,TGTGCCAGCAGCTCCCCCGAGGGGGATACGCAGTATTTT,CASSSPEGDTQYF
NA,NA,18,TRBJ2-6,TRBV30,TGTGCCTGGAGTCCCATAGGGGTCTTCCTCTCTGGGGCCAACGTCCTGACTTTC,CAWSPIGVFLSGANVLTF
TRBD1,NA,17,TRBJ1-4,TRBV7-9,TGTGCCAGCAGCTTAGCCGGGACAGGACGAACTAATGAAAAACTGTTTTTT,CASSLAGTGRTNEKLFF
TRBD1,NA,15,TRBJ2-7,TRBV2,TGTGCCAGCAAGTACAGGGGGATCAACTCCTACGAGCAGTACTTC,CASKYRGINSYEQYF
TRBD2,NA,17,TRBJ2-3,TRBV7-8,TGTGCCAGCAGCTTTAGGACTAGCGGGAGGAACACAGATACGCAGTATTTT,CASSFRTSGRNTDTQYF
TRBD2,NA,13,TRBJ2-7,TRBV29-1,TGCAGCGTTGTTCTAGCGGGGTACCCCGAGCAGTACTTC,CSVVLAGYPEQYF
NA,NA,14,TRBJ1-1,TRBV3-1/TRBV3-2,TGTGCCAGCAGCACACAGGGCATCGACACTGAAGCTTTCTTT,CASSTQGIDTEAFF
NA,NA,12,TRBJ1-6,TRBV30,TGTGCCTCGGGACGGAGGAATTCACCCCTCCACTTT,CASGRRNSPLHF
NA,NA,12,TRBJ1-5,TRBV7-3,TGTGCCAGCTATTTGGGCAAGCAGCCCCAGCATTTT,CASYLGKQPQHF
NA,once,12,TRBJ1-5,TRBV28,TGTGCCAGCAGTTTACGGTCTCAGCCCCAGCATTTT,CASSLRSQPQHF
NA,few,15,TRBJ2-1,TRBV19,TGTGCCAGTAGTGTCCGGGACTCATCCTACAATGAGCAGTTCTTC,CASSVRDSSYNEQFF
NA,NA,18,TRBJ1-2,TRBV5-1,TGCGCCAGCAGCTTGTTAGGCCGAGGGCAGGTCTTAAGCTATGGCTACACCTTC,CASSLLGRGQVLSYGYTF
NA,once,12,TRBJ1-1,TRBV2,TGTGCCAGCAGTGATGAAGTCGCTGAAGCTTTCTTT,CASSDEVAEAFF
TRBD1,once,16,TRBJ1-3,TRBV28,TGTGCCAGCAGTTTACCCGACAGGGGGATTGGAAACACCATATATTTT,CASSLPDRGIGNTIYF
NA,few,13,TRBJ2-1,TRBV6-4,TGTGCCAGCAGTGACACAGGAAACAATGAGCAGTTCTTC,CASSDTGNNEQFF
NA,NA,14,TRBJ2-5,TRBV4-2,TGTGCCAGCAGCCAAGAGTTCCCCTTAGAGACCCAGTACTTC,CASSQEFPLETQYF
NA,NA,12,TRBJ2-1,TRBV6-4,TGTGCCAGCAGTGACAGGTGGGGCGAGCAGTTCTTC,CASSDRWGEQFF
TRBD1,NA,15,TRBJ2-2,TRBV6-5,TGTGCCAGCAGTTACTCGAGGGGGCGCTCCGGGGAGCTGTTTTTT,CASSYSRGRSGELFF
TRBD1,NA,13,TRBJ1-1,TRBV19,TGTGCCAGTAGTTCCGGGACAGGGACTGAAGCTTTCTTT,CASSSGTGTEAFF
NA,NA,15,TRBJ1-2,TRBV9,TGTGCCAGCAGCGTAGCTACGACCGGATTCTATGGCTACACCTTC,CASSVATTGFYGYTF